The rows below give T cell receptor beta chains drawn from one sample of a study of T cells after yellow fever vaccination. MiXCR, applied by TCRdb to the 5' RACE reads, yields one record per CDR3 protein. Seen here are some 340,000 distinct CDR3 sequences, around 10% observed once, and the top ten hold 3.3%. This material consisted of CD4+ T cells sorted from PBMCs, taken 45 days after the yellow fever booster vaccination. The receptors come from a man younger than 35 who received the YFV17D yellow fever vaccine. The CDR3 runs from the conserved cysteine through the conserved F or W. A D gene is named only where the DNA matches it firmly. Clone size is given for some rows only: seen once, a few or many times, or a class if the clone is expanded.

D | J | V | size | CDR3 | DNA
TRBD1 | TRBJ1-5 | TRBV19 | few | CASTPTGTGKRQPQHF | TGTGCCAGTACCCCAACCGGGACAGGAAAAAGGCAGCCCCAGCATTTT
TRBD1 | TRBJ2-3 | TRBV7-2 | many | CASSRGQTENTQYF | TGTGCCAGCAGCCGGGGACAGACAGAAAATACGCAGTATTTT
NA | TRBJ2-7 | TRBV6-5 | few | CASSYSWGLGHEQYF | TGTGCCAGCAGTTACAGCTGGGGTCTAGGCCACGAGCAGTACTTC
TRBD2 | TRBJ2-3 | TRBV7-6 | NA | CASSYERGLQYF | TGTGCCAGCAGCTACGAGCGGGGGCTGCAGTATTTT
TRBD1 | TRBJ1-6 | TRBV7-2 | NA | CASSPGQGMVSPLHF | TGTGCCAGCAGCCCGGGACAGGGGATGGTGTCACCCCTCCACTTT
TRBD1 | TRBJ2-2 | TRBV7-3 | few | CASSLYPTTGGIDTGELFF | TGTGCCAGCAGCTTGTACCCCACTACAGGGGGCATTGACACCGGGGAGCTGTTTTTT
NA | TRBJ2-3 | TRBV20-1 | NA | CSASGGAFTDTQYF | TGCAGTGCCAGTGGGGGGGCTTTCACAGATACGCAGTATTTT
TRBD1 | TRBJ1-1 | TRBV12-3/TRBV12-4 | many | CASRPGGVYTEAFF | TGTGCCAGCAGGCCAGGGGGCGTTTACACTGAAGCTTTCTTT
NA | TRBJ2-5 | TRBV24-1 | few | CATSDLQAGLGETQYF | TGTGCCACCAGTGATTTGCAGGCTGGGCTTGGGGAGACCCAGTACTTC
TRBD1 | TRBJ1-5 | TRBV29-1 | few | CSVSGGDYSNQPQHF | TGCAGCGTATCAGGGGGGGATTATAGCAATCAGCCCCAGCATTTT
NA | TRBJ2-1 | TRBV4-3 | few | CASSQDRGAGGNEQFF | TGCGCCAGCAGCCAAGATCGAGGCGCCGGGGGCAATGAGCAGTTCTTC